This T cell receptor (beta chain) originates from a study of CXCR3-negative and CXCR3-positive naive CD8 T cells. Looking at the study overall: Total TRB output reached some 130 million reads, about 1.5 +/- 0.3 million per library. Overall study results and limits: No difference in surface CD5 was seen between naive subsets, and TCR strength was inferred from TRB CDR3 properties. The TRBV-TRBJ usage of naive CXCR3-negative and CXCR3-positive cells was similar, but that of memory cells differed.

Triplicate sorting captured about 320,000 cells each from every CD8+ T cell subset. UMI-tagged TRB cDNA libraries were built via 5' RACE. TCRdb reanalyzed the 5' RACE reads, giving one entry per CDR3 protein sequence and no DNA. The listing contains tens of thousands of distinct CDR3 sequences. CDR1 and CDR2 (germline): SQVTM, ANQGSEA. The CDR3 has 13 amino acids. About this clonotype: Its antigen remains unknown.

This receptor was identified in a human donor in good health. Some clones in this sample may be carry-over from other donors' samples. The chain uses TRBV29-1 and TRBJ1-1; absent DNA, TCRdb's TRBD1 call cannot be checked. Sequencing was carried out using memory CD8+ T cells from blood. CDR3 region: CSVTGGWNTEAFF.